Listed below are T cell receptor beta chains from one sample, sequenced in a study of cytomegalovirus exposure and HLA in healthy donors. The data were produced by immunoSEQ multiplex PCR, yet TCRdb's version contains in-frame clones alone and is incomplete. The repertoire holds 90,000 to 150,000 clones, with more than 60% as singletons. Sequencing input: PBMCs. These receptors were taken from a man aged 35 to 55 in good health and CMV-seropositive. CDR3s include the opening cysteine and the closing phenylalanine or tryptophan. The order of the fields is clone size, D gene, J gene, V gene, CDR3 DNA, CDR3 protein. A D gene is named only where the DNA matches it firmly. Size is stated for part of the rows, as once, few or many counts, or as a class when the clone is expanded.

>NA|TRBD2|TRBJ2-5|TRBV7-3
TGTGCCAGCAGCTTCGGACTAGAAGAGACCCAGTACTTC
CASSFGLEETQYF
>NA|NA|TRBJ2-1|TRBV5-4
TGTGCCAGCAGCTGGACGACGGGGGTTTACAATGAGCAGTTCTTC
CASSWTTGVYNEQFF
>NA|NA|TRBJ1-1|TRBV11-2
TGTGCCAGCAGCTTAGGGGCAGGGCGTGAAGCTTTCTTT
CASSLGAGREAFF
>NA|NA|TRBJ1-6|TRBV5-1
TGCGCCAGCAGCTCCCGGGGGAGCTCCTATAATTCACCCCTCCACTTT
CASSSRGSSYNSPLHF
>NA|TRBD1|TRBJ1-6|TRBV5-5
TGTGCCAGCAGCTTGAGTGACAGGGCCGGATCACCCCTCCACTTT
CASSLSDRAGSPLHF
>NA|NA|TRBJ1-6|TRBV5-6
TGTGCCAGCAGCTCGGGTGGTATGAGGGTAGAATCACCCCTCCACTTT
CASSSGGMRVESPLHF
>NA|TRBD1|TRBJ1-2|TRBV29-1
TGCAGCGTTGTTCTGACCGGGACAGTTAACTATGGCTACACCTTC
CSVVLTGTVNYGYTF
>NA|TRBD2|TRBJ2-1|TRBV10-3
TGTGCCATCAGTGAGTCAGCGGGGGGGTACAATGAGCAGTTCTTC
CAISESAGGYNEQFF
>few|TRBD1|TRBJ1-2|TRBV29-1
TGCAGCGTTGAAGATCCGAACCCGGGACAGGGGGACTATGGCTACACCTTC
CSVEDPNPGQGDYGYTF
>NA|TRBD1|TRBJ1-2|TRBV28
TGTGCCAGCAGCGGACAGGGGGCCCTCAACTATGGCTACACCTTC
CASSGQGALNYGYTF
>NA|NA|TRBJ2-1|TRBV9
TGTGCCAGCAGCGCCCTAGTCGGCTCCTACAATGAGCAGTTCTTC
CASSALVGSYNEQFF
>NA|NA|TRBJ1-1|TRBV9
TGTGCCAGCAGCGTAACGGGACATGGGAACACTGAAGCTTTCTTT
CASSVTGHGNTEAFF
>NA|NA|TRBJ2-7|TRBV6-5
TGTGCCAGCAGTTACTCCAACCGGCAGGCTTACGAGCAGTACTTC
CASSYSNRQAYEQYF
>NA|NA|TRBJ2-7|TRBV7-8
TGTGCCAGCAGCTTAGGAGACAGGATGACCTACGAGCAGTACTTC
CASSLGDRMTYEQYF
>NA|NA|TRBJ1-1|TRBV10-3
TGTGCCATCAGTGAGTCGCACCGGACAGTAGAAGCTTTCTTT
CAISESHRTVEAFF
>NA|TRBD2|TRBJ2-7|TRBV30
TGTGCCTGCAGTCCAGGGACTAGCGGAGTCTACGAGCAGTACTTC
CACSPGTSGVYEQYF
>NA|TRBD2|TRBJ2-2|TRBV12-5
TGTGCTAGTGGTTTGCTAGCGGGAGTGGCCGGGGAGCTGTTTTTT
CASGLLAGVAGELFF
>NA|NA|TRBJ2-3|TRBV7-9
TGTGCCAGCAGCTTAGGAGTGGCAGATACGCAGTATTTT
CASSLGVADTQYF
>NA|TRBD1|TRBJ1-2|TRBV6-5
TGTGCCAGCAGTTACTCGACGACAGGGGGCTACGGCTACACCTTC
CASSYSTTGGYGYTF
>NA|NA|TRBJ2-7|TRBV18
TGTGCCAGCTCACCACCGGGGAGTAACGAGCAGTACTTC
CASSPPGSNEQYF
>NA|NA|TRBJ1-2|TRBV7-9
TGTGCCAGCAGCTTAAGGGAGTACTATGGCTACACCTTC
CASSLREYYGYTF
>NA|NA|TRBJ2-7|TRBV10-2
TGCGCCAGCAGTGAGTCCCCGTACGAGCAGTACTTC
CASSESPYEQYF
>once|NA|TRBJ2-2|TRBV9
TGTGCCAGCAGCGTAGCATCGACTCACACCGGGGAGCTGTTTTTT
CASSVASTHTGELFF
>NA|NA|TRBJ1-6|TRBV21-1
TGTGCCAGCAGCAAGGCTGATTCCGGAGGATCACCCCTCCACTTT
CASSKADSGGSPLHF
>NA|TRBD1|TRBJ1-2|TRBV5-1
TGCGCCAGCAGCTCGGGACAGGGAAAAGCCTATGGCTACACCTTC
CASSSGQGKAYGYTF
>NA|NA|TRBJ1-5|TRBV28
TGTGCCAGCAGTTTAGGGGGCACAGATCAGCCCCAGCATTTT
CASSLGGTDQPQHF
>NA|TRBD2|TRBJ2-7|TRBV6-5
TGTGCCAGCGCTCGGAGCGGGGGGTTGGGTGAGCAGTACTTC
CASARSGGLGEQYF
>NA|TRBD1|TRBJ2-7|TRBV4-1
TGCGCCAGCAGCCAACGTATACAGGGGGACTCCTACGAGCAGTACTTC
CASSQRIQGDSYEQYF
>NA|NA|TRBJ1-5|TRBV5-1
TGCGCCAGCAGCGCGGGAGAGGCCAATCAGCCCCAGCATTTT
CASSAGEANQPQHF
>once|TRBD1|TRBJ2-2|TRBV27
TGTGCCAGCAGCTTGGACAGGAGATTTACCGGGGAGCTGTTTTTT
CASSLDRRFTGELFF
>once|TRBD1|TRBJ1-4|TRBV2
TGTGCCAGCAGACAACCGGTCTTTGGACAGGGGACTGAAAAACTGTTTTTT
CASRQPVFGQGTEKLFF
>NA|NA|TRBJ1-5|TRBV27
TGTGCCAGCAGCCAACGACATATTACTCAGCCCCAGCATTTT
CASSQRHITQPQHF
>NA|NA|TRBJ2-1|TRBV10-3
TGTGCCATCAGTGGGGGCCCAGGGACAAACAATGAGCAGTTCTTC
CAISGGPGTNNEQFF
>NA|TRBD2|TRBJ2-7|TRBV4-2
TGTGCCAGCAGCCAAGGCGGGGGGGACTACGAGCAGTACTTC
CASSQGGGDYEQYF
>NA|NA|TRBJ1-1|TRBV5-1
TGCGCCAGCAGATACGGACAGCCGAACACTGAAGCTTTCTTT
CASRYGQPNTEAFF
>NA|TRBD2|TRBJ2-5|TRBV7-6
TGTGCCAGCAGCTTAGAGTCGGCTAGCGGGAGCGGTGAGACCCAGTACTTC
CASSLESASGSGETQYF
>NA|TRBD1|TRBJ1-6|TRBV4-3
TGCGCCAGCAGCCACCTGGGGACAGGGACCTCTAATTTTAATTCACCCCTCCACTTT
CASSHLGTGTSNFNSPLHF
>NA|NA|TRBJ1-1|TRBV7-9
TGTGCCAGCAGCTACAGCAACACTGAAGCTTTCTTT
CASSYSNTEAFF
>few|NA|TRBJ1-6|TRBV7-9
TGTGCCAGCAGCGAGCGGGGCCAGTCTAATTCACCCCTCCACTTT
CASSERGQSNSPLHF
>NA|NA|TRBJ1-4|TRBV9
TGTGCCAGCAGCGTAGGCCCCGGAGGGAGTAATGAAAAACTGTTTTTT
CASSVGPGGSNEKLFF
>NA|TRBD1|TRBJ2-4|TRBV6-6
TGTGCCAGCAGTCGGGACAGGGGGAGCAAAAACATTCAGTACTTC
CASSRDRGSKNIQYF
>NA|TRBD1|TRBJ1-1|TRBV5-8
TGTGCGAGCACAGGGGTGAACACTGAAGCTTTCTTT
CASTGVNTEAFF
>NA|TRBD1|TRBJ1-2|TRBV19
TGTGCCAGTAGTAGCATGCCCGGGACAGTCTTC
CASSSMPGTVF
>NA|TRBD1|TRBJ1-1|TRBV5-1
TGCGCCAGCAGCCTAAACCGGGACAGGGAGAACACTGAAGCTTTCTTT
CASSLNRDRENTEAFF
>few|NA|TRBJ2-7|TRBV2
TGTGCCAGCAGTGAGGTACAGCTATCCTACGAGCAGTACTTC
CASSEVQLSYEQYF
>NA|NA|TRBJ2-2|TRBV4-1
TGCGCCAGCAGCCGCCCGATTAGGGCAGGGGCTAACACCGGGGAGCTGTTTTTT
CASSRPIRAGANTGELFF
>NA|NA|TRBJ2-1|TRBV5-1
TGCGCCAGCAGCTTGGCCTCCATACGGGAGCAGTTCTTC
CASSLASIREQFF
>NA|TRBD2|TRBJ2-2|TRBV4-1
TGCGCCAGCAGTCGGGGGGATAACACCGGGGAGCTGTTTTTT
CASSRGDNTGELFF
>few|NA|TRBJ1-1|TRBV5-6
TGTGCCAGCAGCTTGAATTGGGGTAAGGGGGCTGAAGCTTTCTTT
CASSLNWGKGAEAFF
>NA|TRBD2|TRBJ2-6|TRBV7-3
TGTGCCAGCAGCTTGACTAGCGAAAGCTCTGGGGCCAACGTCCTGACTTTC
CASSLTSESSGANVLTF
>NA|NA|TRBJ2-7|TRBV2
TGTGCCAGCAGGAGGGACACCTATTCCTACGAGCAGTACTTC
CASRRDTYSYEQYF
>few|NA|TRBJ2-5|TRBV6-6
TGTGCCAGCAGTTTACAGGGCTCGACCCAGTACTTC
CASSLQGSTQYF
>once|NA|TRBJ1-6|TRBV18
TGTGCCAGCTCACAACAGGGCTCCTATAATTCACCCCTCCACTTT
CASSQQGSYNSPLHF
>NA|NA|TRBJ1-2|TRBV7-9
TGTGCCAGCAGCTCCATACAGGGTCCCTATGGCTACACCTTC
CASSSIQGPYGYTF
>NA|NA|TRBJ1-5|TRBV4-2
TGTGCCAGCAGCCTCGCAGGGCGATACGGCGAACAGCCCCAGCATTTT
CASSLAGRYGEQPQHF
>once|NA|TRBJ2-5|TRBV11-2
TGTGCCAGCAGCTTAAGCCCAGGGCCCCAAGAGACCCAGTACTTC
CASSLSPGPQETQYF
>NA|TRBD1|TRBJ1-2|TRBV19
TGTGCCAGTAAACTGACAGGGCCTGGGGGCTACACCTTC
CASKLTGPGGYTF
>NA|TRBD1|TRBJ2-7|TRBV12-5
TGTGCTAGTGGTTTGGGACAGGGGAGCTACGAGCAGTACTTC
CASGLGQGSYEQYF